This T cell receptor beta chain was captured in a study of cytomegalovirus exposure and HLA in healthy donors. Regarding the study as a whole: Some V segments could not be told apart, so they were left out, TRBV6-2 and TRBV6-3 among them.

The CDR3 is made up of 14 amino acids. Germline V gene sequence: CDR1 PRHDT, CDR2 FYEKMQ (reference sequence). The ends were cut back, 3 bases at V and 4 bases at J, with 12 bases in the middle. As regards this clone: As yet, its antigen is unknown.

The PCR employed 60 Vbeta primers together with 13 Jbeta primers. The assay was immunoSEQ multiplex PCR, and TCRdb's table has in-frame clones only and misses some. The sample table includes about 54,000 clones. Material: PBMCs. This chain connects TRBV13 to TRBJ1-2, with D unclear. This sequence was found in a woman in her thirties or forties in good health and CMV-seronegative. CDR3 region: CASSLAGLSYGYTF. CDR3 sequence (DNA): TGTGCCAGCAGCTTGGCCGGACTGAGCTATGGCTACACCTTC. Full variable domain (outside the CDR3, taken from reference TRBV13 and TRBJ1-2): AAGVIQSPRHLIKEKRETATLKCYPIPRHDTVYWYQQGPGQDPQFLISFYEKMQSDKGSIPDRFSAQQFSDYHSELNMSSLELGDSALYFCASSLAGLSYGYTFGSGTRLTVV.